This section outlines one T cell receptor beta chain sequence together with its context. There is no known antigen for this receptor. No much larger clonotype is one base removed from it; base qualities were not supplied. The immunoSEQ Assay was the method used to sequence TCRbeta CDR3 regions. After extraction, genomic DNA underwent amplification by bias-controlled multiplex PCR, followed by high-throughput sequencing. On the authors' methods: Collapsing and filtering of sequences were performed to quantify the absolute abundance of each unique TCRbeta CDR3 region. Usable DNA was measured by amplifying reference genes present in all nucleated cells, and TCRbeta template counts were normalized to that usable DNA to estimate T cell fraction. Repertoire TCRs were annotated as SARS-CoV-2-specific when V gene, CDR3 amino acid sequence and J gene were exactly matched to a known reactive TCR set. MIRA supplied the reference SARS-CoV-2 TCR set, which was filtered for enrichment in COVID-19-positive ImmuneCODE repertoires so that public or cross-reactive TCRs were removed. Based on the MIRA antigens, annotated TCRs were further analysed at the level of specific ORF or position within ORF. Depth was the summed frequency of annotated unique rearrangements, while breadth was defined as annotated unique rearrangements over total unique productive rearrangements. Two-sided Wilcoxon rank-sum tests were applied when comparing TCR breadth between groups. TCRdb mirrors the immuneACCESS table, restricted to in-frame sequences. Some clones are absent from its copies; in checked studies, under half trace to an unresolved V gene, and the reason for the others is unknown. The V and J calls and clone size are taken from that table; D and trimming were inferred from the DNA. The sample table shows about 460,000 clones, and roughly nine tenths are seen once. Clones ranked in the top ten supply 1.5% to 2% of the sample.

CDR1 and CDR2 are read off the germline V gene as SGHRS and YFSETQ. V is trimmed back by 0 bases and J by 4 bases, and the junction contains 8 bases that no gene match accounts for. From the cysteine through the phenylalanine, the CDR3 covers 17 amino acids. CDR3 DNA is the only sequence kept; it has 51 bases, read in frame from the first base. The sample originates from a study of Ad26.COV2.S vaccination and SARS-CoV-2 variants (dated by TCRdb to 2020 to 2022). For the wider study: Donors in the vaccine arm were drawn from COV1001, a multicentre, randomized, double-blind, placebo-controlled phase I-IIa trial testing Ad26.COV2.S in healthy adults. Sequencing of the TCRbeta repertoire served to evaluate the specificity and breadth of SARS-CoV-2-reactive T cell receptors following Ad26.COV2.S vaccination. Blinding of investigators to trial group allocation was maintained during experiments and outcome assessment. Participants in the trial were split at random into five groups of five each, receiving low-dose or high-dose Ad26.COV2.S once or twice, or else placebo on both occasions. Dosing of Ad26.COV2.S was intramuscular, at either 5x10^10 or 1x10^11 viral particles, delivered as one shot or as two shots spaced 56 days apart. A total of some 30 samples were included in the TCR-sequenced set, comprising around 19 Ad26.COV2.S vaccine recipients, 5 placebo recipients and 8 SARS-CoV-2 convalescent individuals.

The paper's findings and limits, for the study overall: The authors noted that total T cell responses may have been underestimated by the TCR breadth and depth analyses. After vaccination, substantial breadth of spike-specific CD8+ and CD4+ T cell responses was reported. Non-spike TCR breadth was comparable between vaccine and placebo recipients, consistent with the vaccine containing only spike. Comparing responses between vaccine doses or regimens was not something the study was powered to do. Compared with placebo recipients, Ad26.COV2.S recipients showed higher spike-specific TCR breadth (P = 0.0014).

The label giving this sample's treatment or condition can be read as: some 20 received Ad26.COV2.S at low or high dose, single or two shots; about 5 received placebo; per-sample allocation not given. For vaccine and placebo recipients, the sequenced repertoires came from samples collected on day 63 after the first injection. In Cohort 1b, about 27 adults aged 18-55 years were enrolled at a single site in Boston, USA, between 29 July and 7 August 2020. Ad26.COV2.S was a replication-incompetent adenovirus type 26 vector expressing a prefusion-stabilized SARS-CoV-2 spike protein from the original Wuhan strain.

This clonotype originated in a person between 18 and 65 years old who received the Ad26.COV2.S COVID-19 vaccine or a placebo. The rearrangement joined TRBV5-1 to TRBJ2-2, and TRBD1 aligns with 8 junction nucleotides. The input for sequencing was peripheral blood, taken in a trial of Ad26.COV2.S vaccine versus placebo. The CDR3 here reads CASSLAVAGGITGELFF. Here is the DNA: TGCGCCAGCAGCTTGGCAGTGGCAGGGGGCATCACCGGGGAGCTGTTTTTT.